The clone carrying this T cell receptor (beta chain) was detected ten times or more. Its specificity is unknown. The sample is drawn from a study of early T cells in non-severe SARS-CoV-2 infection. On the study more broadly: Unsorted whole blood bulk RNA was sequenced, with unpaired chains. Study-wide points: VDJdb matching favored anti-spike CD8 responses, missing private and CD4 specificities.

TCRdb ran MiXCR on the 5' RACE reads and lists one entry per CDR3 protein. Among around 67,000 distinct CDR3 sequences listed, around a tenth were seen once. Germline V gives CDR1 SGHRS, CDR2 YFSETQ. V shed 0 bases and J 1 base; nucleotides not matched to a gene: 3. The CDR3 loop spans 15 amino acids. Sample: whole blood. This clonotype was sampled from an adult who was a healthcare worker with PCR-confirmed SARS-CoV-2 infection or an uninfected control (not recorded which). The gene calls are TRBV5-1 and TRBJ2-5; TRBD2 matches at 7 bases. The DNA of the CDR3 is TGCGCCAGCAGCTTGGAGGGGACTACCCAAGAGACCCAGTACTTC. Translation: CASSLEGTTQETQYF.